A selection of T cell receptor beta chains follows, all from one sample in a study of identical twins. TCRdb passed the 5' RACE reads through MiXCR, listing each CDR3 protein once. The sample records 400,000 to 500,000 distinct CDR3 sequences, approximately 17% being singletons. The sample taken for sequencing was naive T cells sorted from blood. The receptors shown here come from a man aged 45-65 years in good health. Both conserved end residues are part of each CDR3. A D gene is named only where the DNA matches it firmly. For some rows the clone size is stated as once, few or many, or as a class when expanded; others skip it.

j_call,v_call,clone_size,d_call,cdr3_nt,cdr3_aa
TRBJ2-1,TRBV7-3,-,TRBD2,TGTGCCAGCAGCGCCCCAGGGACTAGCGGGAATGAGCAGTTCTTC,CASSAPGTSGNEQFF
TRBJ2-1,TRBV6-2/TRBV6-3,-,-,TGTGCCAGCAGTTACTCGAAGTTAGCCGTGATTTCCTTCTCCTACAATGAGCAGTTCTTC,CASSYSKLAVISFSYNEQFF
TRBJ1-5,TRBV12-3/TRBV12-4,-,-,TGTGCCAGCAGTTTGGGGGGTCCCCTGGGGGGGCAGCCCCAGCATTTT,CASSLGGPLGGQPQHF
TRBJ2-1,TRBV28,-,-,TGTGCCAGCAGTATCTTAGCGGCCCCCTACAATGAGCAGTTCTTC,CASSILAAPYNEQFF
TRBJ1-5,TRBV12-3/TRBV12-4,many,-,TGTGCCAGCAGCTCCGTTTCCGGGGGGCGAGGTCAGCCCCAGCATTTT,CASSSVSGGRGQPQHF
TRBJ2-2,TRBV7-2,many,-,TGTGCCAGCAGCTTAGGGTTTAGCGCGAACACCGGGGAGCTGTTTTTT,CASSLGFSANTGELFF
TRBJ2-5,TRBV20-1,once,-,TGCAGTGCCAAGAGGGGGTCATACCAAGAGACCCAGTACTTC,CSAKRGSYQETQYF
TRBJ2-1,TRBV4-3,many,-,TGCGCCAGCAGCCAAGAAGTAGGGGGCTACAATGAGCAGTTCTTC,CASSQEVGGYNEQFF
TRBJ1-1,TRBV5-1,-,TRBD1,TGCGCCAGCAGCTTCCTACAGGGGTCGGTAAACACTGAAGCTTTCTTT,CASSFLQGSVNTEAFF
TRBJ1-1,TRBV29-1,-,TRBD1,TGCAGCGTTGTTTCAGGGGGGGTCACTGAAGCTTTCTTT,CSVVSGGVTEAFF
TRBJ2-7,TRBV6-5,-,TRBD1,TGTGCCAGCAGTGCCGGGACAGCCGAGCAGTACTTC,CASSAGTAEQYF
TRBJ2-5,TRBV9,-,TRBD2,TGTGCCAGCAGCGTAGAAGGGCTAGCGGGGCAAGAGACCCAGTACTTC,CASSVEGLAGQETQYF
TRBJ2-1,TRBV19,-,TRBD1,TGTGCCAGTAGTATTACAGGGGCTTGGAACAATGAGCAGTTCTTC,CASSITGAWNNEQFF
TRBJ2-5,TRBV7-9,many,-,TGTGCCAGCAGCCGTCCCTCCGGTCGAGAGACCCAGTACTTC,CASSRPSGRETQYF
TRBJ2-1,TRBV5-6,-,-,TGTGCCAGCAGCTTCGGAGACTCCAATGAGCAGTTCTTC,CASSFGDSNEQFF
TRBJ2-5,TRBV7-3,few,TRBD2,TGTGCCAGCAGCCCAGCGGGAGCTGAGACCCAGTACTTC,CASSPAGAETQYF
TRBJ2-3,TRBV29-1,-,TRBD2,TGCAGCGGCGGACTAGCGGGAGTAGATACGCAGTATTTT,CSGGLAGVDTQYF
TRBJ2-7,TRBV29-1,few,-,TGCAGCGTTGTGATCAGGGGCTTGGAGCAGTACTTC,CSVVIRGLEQYF
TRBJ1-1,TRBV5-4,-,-,TGTGCCAGCAGCTTGGATCGGCAGACGGAAGCTTTCTTT,CASSLDRQTEAFF
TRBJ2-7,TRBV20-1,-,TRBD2,TGCAGTGCTAGAGCACCGACTAGCGGCTACGAGCAGTACTTC,CSARAPTSGYEQYF
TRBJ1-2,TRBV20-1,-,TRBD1,TGCAGTGCCCGGGACAGGTGGAGTGGCTACACCTTC,CSARDRWSGYTF
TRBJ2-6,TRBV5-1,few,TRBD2,TGCGCCAGCAGCTTTAACGGCGGGGGATATGGGGCCAACGTCCTGACTTTC,CASSFNGGGYGANVLTF
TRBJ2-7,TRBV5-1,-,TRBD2,TGCGCCAGCAGCTTGGTTGGGGGAGGGCCATCCGAGCAGTACTTC,CASSLVGGGPSEQYF
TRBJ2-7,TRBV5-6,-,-,TGTGCCAGCAGTTCACCGGGACCTAGCTCCTACGAGCAGTACTTC,CASSSPGPSSYEQYF
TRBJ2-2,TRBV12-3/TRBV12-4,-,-,TGTGCCAGCAGTTTGGGGACTCCTAGTAGCGGGGAGCTGTTTTTT,CASSLGTPSSGELFF
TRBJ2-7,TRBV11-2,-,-,TGTGCCAGCAGCCTCGCCCGGGACTTCTACGAGCAGTACTTC,CASSLARDFYEQYF
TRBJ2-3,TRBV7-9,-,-,TGTGCCAGCAGCTCACCCCTCATGGCCACAGATACGCAGTATTTT,CASSSPLMATDTQYF
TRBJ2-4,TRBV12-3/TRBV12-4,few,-,TGTGCCAGCAGTTTTTACGGGAACATTCAGTACTTC,CASSFYGNIQYF
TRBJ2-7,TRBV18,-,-,TGTGCCAGCTCACCATCGAAGTCCTACGAGCAGTACTTC,CASSPSKSYEQYF
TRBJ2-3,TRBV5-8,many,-,TGTGCCAGCAGCCGGGGACTCCGAGATACGCAGTATTTT,CASSRGLRDTQYF
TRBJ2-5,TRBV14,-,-,TGTGCCAGCAGCCAAGGAGTCCTCCGAGAGACCCAGTACTTC,CASSQGVLRETQYF
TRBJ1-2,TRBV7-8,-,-,TGTGCCAGCAGCGTATCGGGACGGACGCCTAACTATGGCTACACCTTC,CASSVSGRTPNYGYTF
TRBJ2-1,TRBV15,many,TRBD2,TGTGCCACCAGCAAGCTCTACTCTAGCGGGGGGAACAATGAGCAGTTCTTC,CATSKLYSSGGNNEQFF
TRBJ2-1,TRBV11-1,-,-,TGTGCCAGCAGCTTAGCGCAAGGGATCCTGAGCTCCTACAATGAGCAGTTCTTC,CASSLAQGILSSYNEQFF
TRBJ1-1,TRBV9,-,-,TGTGCCAGCAGCGTAGACATGACTTACACTGAAGCTTTCTTT,CASSVDMTYTEAFF
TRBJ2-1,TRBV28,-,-,TGTGCCAGTCAAATCCTTACTAACAATGAGCAGTTCTTC,CASQILTNNEQFF
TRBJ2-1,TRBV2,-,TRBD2,TGTGCCAGCAGTGAACTGCGCGGGAGAGCGAATGAGCAGTTCTTC,CASSELRGRANEQFF
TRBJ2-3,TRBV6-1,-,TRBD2,TGTGCCAGCAGTAAGCGGACTAGCGGCACAGATACGCAGTATTTT,CASSKRTSGTDTQYF
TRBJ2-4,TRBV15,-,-,TGTGCCACCAGCAGAGAAGAGGCAACCCTCAAAAACATTCAGTACTTC,CATSREEATLKNIQYF
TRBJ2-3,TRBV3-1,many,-,TGTGCCAGCTCTTATCAAACAGATACGCAGTATTTT,CASSYQTDTQYF
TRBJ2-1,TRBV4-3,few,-,TGCGCCAGCAGCCACGACAGGGTGGAGGGGCTGAGCTCCTACAATGAGCAGTTCTTC,CASSHDRVEGLSSYNEQFF
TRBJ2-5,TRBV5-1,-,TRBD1,TGCGCCAGCAGCCAGGGAGGACAGGGGGCAGGGGAGACCCAGTACTTC,CASSQGGQGAGETQYF
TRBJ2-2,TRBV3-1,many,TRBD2,TGTGCCAGCAGCCAAGAACTAGCGGGAGGGCCGGACACCGGGGAGCTGTTTTTT,CASSQELAGGPDTGELFF
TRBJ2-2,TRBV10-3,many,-,TGTGCCATCAGTGAAACAGGAGTCATGAACACCGGGGAGCTGTTTTTT,CAISETGVMNTGELFF
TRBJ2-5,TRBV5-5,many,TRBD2,TGTGCCAGCAGCTTGGGCATTGGGGCGGGAGGGCCCCAAGAGACCCAGTACTTC,CASSLGIGAGGPQETQYF
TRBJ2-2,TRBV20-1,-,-,TGCAGTGCTGAGGGGCGGACCGGGGAGCTGTTTTTT,CSAEGRTGELFF
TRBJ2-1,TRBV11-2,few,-,TGTGCCAGCGCAACAGGGTGGGAAATCAATGAGCAGTTCTTC,CASATGWEINEQFF
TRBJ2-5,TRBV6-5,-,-,TGTGCCAGCAGTTACTCGGTCGGGATCCGAGAGACCCAGTACTTC,CASSYSVGIRETQYF